A single sample gave rise to the 21 T cell receptor beta chains below, sequenced in a study of blood T cell repertoires in COVID-19. TCRdb's copy holds only in-frame clones and misses some; the assay was immunoSEQ multiplex PCR. The data contain approximately 61,000 clones, around 82% of them singletons. The sample comprised peripheral blood. These receptors were collected from an elderly man with active or convalescent COVID-19.

This clone has more than one count but fewer than ten. The chain uses TRBV29-1 and TRBJ1-1; 7 bases line up with TRBD1. With 4 bases clipped from V and 1 base from J, the junction kept 3 bases outside the gene matches. The germline CDR1 and CDR2 sequences are SQVTM and ANQGSEA. This CDR3 is 13 amino acids long. CDR3 nucleotides: TGCAGCGTTGTGACAGGGTCGAACACTGAAGCTTTCTTT. Translated, it gives CSVVTGSNTEAFF.

This chain links TRBV5-4 with TRBJ2-5; TRBD2 might be the D (6 bases). V was pared by 0 bases and J by 2 bases, with 8 bases between. Germline values: CDR1 SGHNT, CDR2 YYREEE (reference sequence). This CDR3 has 14 amino acids. In DNA, the CDR3 is TGTGCCAGCAGCTTGGCGGGGACTCAAGAGACCCAGTACTTC. It encodes CASSLAGTQETQYF. Combining the CDR3 with reference TRBV5-4 and TRBJ2-5 gives the whole variable domain ETGVTQSPTHLIKTRGQQVTLRCSSQSGHNTVSWYQQALGQGPQFIFQYYREEENGRGNFPPRFSGLQFPNYSSELNVNALELDDSALYLCASSLAGTQETQYFGPGTRLLVL.

The rearrangement uses TRBV24-1 and TRBJ2-1; possibly TRBD2 for D (5 bases). Trimming left V 3 bases short and J 9 bases short, with 8 bases between. The CDR3 spans 12 residues. Looked up from germline, CDR1 is KGHDR and CDR2 is SFDVKD. In DNA, the CDR3 is TGTGCCACCAGTGATGCTCTAGCTGAGCAGTTCTTC. Residues: CATSDALAEQFF.

The genes are TRBV18 and TRBJ2-7; TRBD2 agrees at 7 bases. After removal of 0 bases from V and 2 bases from J, the junction contained 1 base not matched to a gene. This CDR3 contains 14 residues. Germline CDR1 reads KGHSH; CDR2 reads LQKENI. CDR3 loop: CASSPPGGPYEQYF. In DNA, the CDR3 is TGTGCCAGCTCACCACCGGGAGGGCCCTACGAGCAGTACTTC.

This clone was counted only a few times. J is TRBJ2-1 and V is TRBV4-1, with 8 nucleotides matching TRBD2. V lost 1 base, J lost 8 bases, and 4 bases stayed unmatched. The CDR3 runs to 14 residues. CDR1 MGHRA and CDR2 YSYEKL come from the germline V gene. The chain's CDR3 is CASSQGLARDEQFF. CDR3 DNA: TGCGCCAGCAGCCAAGGACTAGCGAGGGATGAGCAGTTCTTC.

The rearrangement links TRBV3-1 (or the pseudogene TRBV3-2) to TRBJ2-7; TRBD1 matches 9 bases. The V gene end was trimmed by 3 bases and the J gene end by 1 base; junction bases not matched to a gene: 1. Per germline, CDR1 LGHDT and CDR2 YNNKEL (reference sequence). This CDR3 contains 14 residues. The CDR3 region is CASSQTGGSYEQYF. The CDR3 DNA reads TGTGCCAGCAGCCAGACAGGGGGGTCCTACGAGCAGTACTTC.

The rearrangement links TRBV7-8 to TRBJ2-2, with TRBD1 matching 10 bases. Per germline, CDR1 SGHVS and CDR2 FQNEAQ. J was trimmed by 9 bases and V by 5 bases; bases with no gene match: 12. This CDR3 spans 16 amino acids. The CDR3 spells CASSPRTGGVGRELFF. The CDR3 DNA is TGTGCCAGCAGCCCGCGGACAGGGGGAGTTGGTCGGGAGCTGTTTTTT.

The rearrangement links TRBV9 to TRBJ1-6; 10 positions match TRBD1. The CDR3 consists of 14 residues. Trimming cost V 4 bases and J 10 bases; bases outside gene matches: 5. The germline V gene has CDR1 SGDLS and CDR2 YYNGEE. The CDR3 region has the DNA TGTGCCAGCAGCAAGGGGACAGGGGTGTCACCCCTCCACTTT. Protein sequence: CASSKGTGVSPLHF.

This clone was recorded a few times. The chain is built from TRBV18 and TRBJ2-3; D call uncertain. Germline lookup yields CDR1 KGHSH and CDR2 LQKENI. V was cut by 6 bases and J by 5 bases, with 6 bases left in between. The length of the CDR3 is 11 residues. CDR3 coding DNA: TGTGCCAGCTCTAGTGAAGATACGCAGTATTTT. Its protein is CASSSEDTQYF.

The V and J genes are TRBV5-6 and TRBJ2-7, with D unclear. CDR1 and CDR2 (germline): SGHDT, YYEEEE. The CDR3 runs 14 residues. V was cut by 4 bases and J by 0 bases, with 11 bases left in between. This chain's CDR3 is CASSIIASSYEQYF. CDR3 DNA: TGTGCCAGCAGCATTATAGCCAGCTCCTACGAGCAGTACTTC. The complete variable domain, with remaining parts taken from reference TRBV5-6 and TRBJ2-7, reads DAGVTQSPTHLIKTRGQQVTLRCSPKSGHDTVSWYQQALGQGPQFIFQYYEEEERQRGNFPDRFSGHQFPNYSSELNVNALLLGDSALYLCASSIIASSYEQYFGPGTRLTVT.

The chain is built from TRBV4-2 and TRBJ2-7, with 7 positions matching TRBD2. Per the germline V gene, CDR1 is LGHNA and CDR2 is YNFKEQ. The CDR3 has 17 amino acids. Germline trimming cut 4 bases from V and 2 bases from J; bases unmatched to any gene: 14. The CDR3 region has the DNA TGTGCCAGCAGCCCACGACTAGCCCTAGACCAACCCTACGAGCAGTACTTC. Translation gives CASSPRLALDQPYEQYF.

This rearrangement joins TRBV6-2 or TRBV6-3 to TRBJ1-5, with 10 bases identical to TRBD1. V shed 3 bases and J 4 bases; nucleotides not matched to a gene: 3. The CDR3 loop spans 15 amino acids. Germline V gene data show CDR1 as MNHEY and CDR2 as SVGEGT. The CDR3 DNA follows: TGTGCCAGCAGTTATTGGGGACAGGGGAATCAGCCCCAGCATTTT. Translation: CASSYWGQGNQPQHF.

This sequence joins TRBV4-2 and TRBJ1-4; weak D call: TRBD1 (5 bases). Germline V gene data show CDR1 as LGHNA and CDR2 as YNFKEQ. This CDR3 has 14 residues. Trimming removed 1 base at V and 8 bases at J, with 11 bases between. The CDR3 here is CASSQVRAGEKLFF. The CDR3 nucleotides are TGTGCCAGCAGCCAAGTCAGGGCGGGGGAAAAACTGTTTTTT.

The chain employs TRBV19 and TRBJ1-5; possibly TRBD1 for D (5 bases). With 3 bases removed from V and 0 bases from J, the gap between germline ends came to 12 bases. The germline gives CDR1 LNHDA, CDR2 SQIVND (reference sequence). The CDR3 has 16 residues. The CDR3 DNA reads TGTGCCAGTAGTATGGGGCAGGGTCGTAGCAATCAGCCCCAGCATTTT. Translated: CASSMGQGRSNQPQHF.

The rearrangement uses TRBV6-5 and TRBJ1-1; 10 nucleotides agree with TRBD1. The V gene end was trimmed by 11 bases and the J gene end by 4 bases; junction bases not matched to a gene: 4. This CDR3 comprises 12 residues. The V gene's germline CDR1 is MNHEY and CDR2 SVGAGI. CDR3 amino acids: CAGTGATTEAFF. CDR3 DNA sequence: TGTGCCGGGACAGGGGCGACCACTGAAGCTTTCTTT.

The chain uses TRBV4-2 and TRBJ1-3, with TRBD1 matching 7 bases. V lost 5 bases, J lost 0 bases, and 7 bases stayed unmatched. Germline CDR1 is LGHNA and CDR2 is YNFKEQ. CDR3 length: 16 amino acids. CDR3 in amino acids: CASSATGTVSGNTIYF. The CDR3 nucleotides are TGTGCCAGCAGCGCAACCGGGACAGTCTCTGGAAACACCATATATTTT.

The V gene is TRBV29-1, the J gene TRBJ2-1, with TRBD1 matching 7 bases. The germline V gene encodes CDR1 SQVTM and CDR2 ANQGSEA. CDR3 length equals 12 residues. The trim removed 8 bases at V and 7 bases at J, leaving 8 bases unmatched. The CDR3 region has the DNA TGCAGCACTAGACAGGGATGGAATGAGCAGTTCTTC. As protein: CSTRQGWNEQFF.

The chain couples TRBV7-6 to TRBJ1-3; tentatively, D is TRBD1 (6 bases). The V end was cut by 5 bases, the J end by 3 bases, with 11 bases between. CDR1 and CDR2 from the germline V gene are SGHVS and FNYEAQ. The CDR3 is 14 amino acids. The chain's CDR3 is CASSQGTNGNTIYF. The CDR3 nucleotides read TGTGCCAGCAGCCAGGGGACCAATGGAAACACCATATATTTT. Variable domain in full (rest from reference TRBV7-6 and TRBJ1-3): GAGVSQSPRYKVTKRGQDVALRCDPISGHVSLYWYRQALGQGPEFLTYFNYEAQQDKSGLPNDRFSAERPEGSISTLTIQRTEQRDSAMYRCASSQGTNGNTIYFGEGSWLTVV.

The chain combines TRBV27 with TRBJ1-5; possible D gene TRBD1, 5 bases. CDR3 size: 15 residues. Germline CDR1 is MNHEY and CDR2 is SMNVEV (reference sequence). Between the trimmed V and J ends, which lost 5 bases and 4 bases, there was a span of 15 bases. CDR3 sequence: CASSPWGGRNQPQHF. The CDR3 nucleotides are TGTGCCAGCAGTCCCTGGGGGGGGAGGAATCAGCCCCAGCATTTT.

The chain employs TRBV5-1 and TRBJ1-4; 8 bases map to TRBD1. From germline, CDR1 is SGHRS and CDR2 YFSETQ. The CDR3 is made up of 16 amino acids. V was pared by 4 bases and J by 8 bases, with 13 bases of the junction left unmatched. The DNA for the CDR3 is TGCGCCAGCAGCCGTAGATCAGGGGGCGGTGGGGAAAAACTGTTTTTT. Protein: CASSRRSGGGGEKLFF.

V usage is TRBV6-5 and J usage is TRBJ1-1; the match to TRBD1 covers 7 bases. CDR1 and CDR2 (germline): MNHEY, SVGAGI. The CDR3 covers 13 residues. Trimming cost V 6 bases and J 1 base; bases outside gene matches: 2. CDR3 in amino acids: CASRQGRNTEAFF. The CDR3 DNA reads as TGTGCCAGCAGACAGGGGCGGAACACTGAAGCTTTCTTT.